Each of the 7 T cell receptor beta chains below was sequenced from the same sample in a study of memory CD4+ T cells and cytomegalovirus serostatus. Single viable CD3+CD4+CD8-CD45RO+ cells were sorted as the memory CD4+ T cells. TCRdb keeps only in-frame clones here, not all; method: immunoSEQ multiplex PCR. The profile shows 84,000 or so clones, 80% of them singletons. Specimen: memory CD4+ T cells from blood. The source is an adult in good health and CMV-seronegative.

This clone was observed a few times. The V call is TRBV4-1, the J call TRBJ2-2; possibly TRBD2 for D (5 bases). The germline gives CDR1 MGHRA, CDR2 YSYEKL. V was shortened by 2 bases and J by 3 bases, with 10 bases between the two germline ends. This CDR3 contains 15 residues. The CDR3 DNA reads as TGCGCCAGCAGCCAAACCCCGGGGTACACCGGGGAGCTGTTTTTT. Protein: CASSQTPGYTGELFF.

CDR3 sequence reads: CSASDNTEAFF. CDR3 DNA sequence: TGCAGTGCTAGCGATAACACTGAAGCTTTCTTT. This chain joins TRBV20-1 and TRBJ1-1; D unclear. Looked up from germline, CDR1 is DFQATT and CDR2 is SNEGSKA (reference sequence). The CDR3 runs 11 residues. V was clipped by 3 bases and J by 2 bases, with 4 bases between them.

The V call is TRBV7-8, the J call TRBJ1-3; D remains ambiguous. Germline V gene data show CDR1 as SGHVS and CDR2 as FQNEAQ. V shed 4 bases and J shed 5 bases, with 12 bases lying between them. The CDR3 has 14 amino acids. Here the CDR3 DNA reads TGTGCCAGCAGCTCCATCGAGGCGCGAAACACCATATATTTT. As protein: CASSSIEARNTIYF.

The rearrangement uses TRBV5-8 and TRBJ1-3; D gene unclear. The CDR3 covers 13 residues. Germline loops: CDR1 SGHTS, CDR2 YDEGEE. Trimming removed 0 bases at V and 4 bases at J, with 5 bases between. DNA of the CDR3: TGTGCCAGCAGCTTGGGGGCGGGAAACACCATATATTTT. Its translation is CASSLGAGNTIYF.

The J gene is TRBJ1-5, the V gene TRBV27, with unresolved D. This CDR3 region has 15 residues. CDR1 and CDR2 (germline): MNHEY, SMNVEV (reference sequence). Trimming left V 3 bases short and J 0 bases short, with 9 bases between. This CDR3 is CASSFLGNSNQPQHF. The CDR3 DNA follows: TGTGCCAGCAGTTTCCTGGGGAATAGCAATCAGCCCCAGCATTTT.

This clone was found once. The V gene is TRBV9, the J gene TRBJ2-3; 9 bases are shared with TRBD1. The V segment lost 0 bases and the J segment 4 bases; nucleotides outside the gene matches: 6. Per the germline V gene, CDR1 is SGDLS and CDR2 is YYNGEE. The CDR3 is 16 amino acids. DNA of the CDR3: TGTGCCAGCAGCGTAGTTGGGACAGGGAGGTCAGATACGCAGTATTTT. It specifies CASSVVGTGRSDTQYF.

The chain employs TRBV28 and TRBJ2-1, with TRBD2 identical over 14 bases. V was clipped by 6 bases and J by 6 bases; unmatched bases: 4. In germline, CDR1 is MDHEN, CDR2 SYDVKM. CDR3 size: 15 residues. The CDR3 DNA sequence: TGTGCCAGCAGCTCCGGGACTAGCGGGGGCAATGAGCAGTTCTTC. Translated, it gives CASSSGTSGGNEQFF.